The rows below give T cell receptor beta chains drawn from one sample of a study of shared clonotypes between healthy human individuals. Produced via immunoSEQ multiplex PCR; TCRdb's table is partial and in-frame only. The table shows fewer than 600,000 clones, with 75% to 80% occurring only once. Sequencing was carried out using PBMCs. These TCRs come from a woman between 40 and 55 years old in good health. Some clones in this sample may be carry-over from other donors' samples. Both conserved end residues are part of each CDR3. D genes are given only for firm matches. Clone size is given for some rows only: seen once, a few or many times, or a class if the clone is expanded.

d_gene	len	abundance	v_gene	j_gene	CDR3nt	CDR3aa
NA	14	NA	TRBV7-2	TRBJ1-3	TGTGCCAGCAGCCGGACAACACCTGGAAACACCATATATTTT	CASSRTTPGNTIYF
TRBD2	13	NA	TRBV30	TRBJ2-7	TGTGCCTGGAGCGGAAGCGGGAGAGGCGAGCAGTACTTC	CAWSGSGRGEQYF
NA	13	NA	TRBV29-1	TRBJ2-3	TGCAGCGTGGCGGTAACGGGGACAGATACGCAGTATTTT	CSVAVTGTDTQYF
NA	14	NA	TRBV30	TRBJ2-1	TGTACCTGGAATGCGGGACATAAATACAATGAGCAGTTCTTC	CTWNAGHKYNEQFF
TRBD1	19	NA	TRBV27	TRBJ2-5	TGTGCCAGCAGTTTATTTTATGTGGGGGACAGTTTAGTCCAAGAGACCCAGTACTTC	CASSLFYVGDSLVQETQYF
NA	11	NA	TRBV29-1	TRBJ2-7	TGCAGCGTTGAAGCTTATTACGAGCAGTACTTC	CSVEAYYEQYF
NA	14	NA	TRBV10-3	TRBJ2-7	TGTGCCACGCGACAGGCCCTCGGGAGATACGAGCAGTACTTC	CATRQALGRYEQYF
TRBD2	15	NA	TRBV5-1	TRBJ2-7	TGCGCCAGCAGCTTGGGACTAGCGGGGCCGTACGAGCAGTACTTC	CASSLGLAGPYEQYF
TRBD2	14	NA	TRBV10-2	TRBJ2-3	TGCGCCAGCGGTTCAGCGGGAGATCCGGATACGCAGTATTTT	CASGSAGDPDTQYF
NA	14	NA	TRBV7-3	TRBJ1-1	TGTGCCAGCAGCATGACCGGGAGGAACACTGAAGCTTTCTTT	CASSMTGRNTEAFF
NA	17	NA	TRBV9	TRBJ1-4	TGTGCCAGCAGCGTAGGGTCCCTACTGGGTCGATTTGAAAAACTGTTTTTT	CASSVGSLLGRFEKLFF
TRBD1	13	NA	TRBV19	TRBJ2-1	TGTGCCAGTAGGGACAGGGTACTCAATGAGCAGTTCTTC	CASRDRVLNEQFF
NA	16	NA	TRBV18	TRBJ1-1	TGTGCCAGCTCACGGAATACAGGGCTTGCGGCCACTGAAGCTTTCTTT	CASSRNTGLAATEAFF
TRBD1	13	NA	TRBV7-7	TRBJ2-7	TGTGCTAGCAGCTTTGACAGGGGGCACGAGCAGTACTTC	CASSFDRGHEQYF
NA	15	NA	TRBV2	TRBJ2-5	TGTGCCAGCATGCAGAATGGACTCTCCCAAGAGACCCAGTACTTC	CASMQNGLSQETQYF
TRBD1	14	NA	TRBV19	TRBJ2-7	TGTGCCAGTAGAAAGGGACAGCTCTCCTACGAGCAGTACTTC	CASRKGQLSYEQYF
TRBD2	15	NA	TRBV10-3	TRBJ2-2	TGTGCCAGCAACGCGGGGGTGGAGAACACCGGGGAGCTGTTTTTT	CASNAGVENTGELFF
NA	14	NA	TRBV6-6	TRBJ1-1	TGTGCCAGCAGTTACTCGACAACGAACACTGAAGCTTTCTTT	CASSYSTTNTEAFF
NA	15	NA	TRBV11-2	TRBJ2-7	TGTGCCAGCAGCTTAGGGTCAGCTACAGCCTACGAGCAGTACTTC	CASSLGSATAYEQYF
TRBD2	17	NA	TRBV25-1	TRBJ2-1	TGTGCCAGCAGTGAACCCCCGACTAGCCTCTCTGACAATGAGCAGTTCTTC	CASSEPPTSLSDNEQFF
NA	13	once	TRBV7-2	TRBJ1-5	TGTGCCAGCAGTTCGGACACCAATCAGCCCCAGCATTTT	CASSSDTNQPQHF
TRBD1	20	NA	TRBV2	TRBJ1-5	TGTGCCAGCAGTGAATGGCCAGGGGGCTCGAGGGGTTTTAGCAATCAGCCCCAGCATTTT	CASSEWPGGSRGFSNQPQHF
NA	14	NA	TRBV5-1	TRBJ1-1	TGCGCCAGCAGCTTAGGAGAAGCCAACACTGAAGCTTTCTTT	CASSLGEANTEAFF
TRBD1	17	NA	TRBV28	TRBJ2-1	TGTGCCAGCAGTTTTGGGACAGCAGGGGACCCCTACAATGAGCAGTTCTTC	CASSFGTAGDPYNEQFF
NA	14	NA	TRBV4-2	TRBJ2-2	TGTGCCAGCAGCCAAGTTTCCAGGGGCCGGGAGCTGTTTTTT	CASSQVSRGRELFF
NA	14	few	TRBV15	TRBJ2-7	TGTGCCACCAGCAGAGGAACAGCCGGCTCCGAGCAGTACTTC	CATSRGTAGSEQYF
TRBD2	17	NA	TRBV5-1	TRBJ2-1	TGCGCCAGCAGCCTAACTAGCGGGAGGAGGTCCTACAATGAGCAGTTCTTC	CASSLTSGRRSYNEQFF
NA	14	NA	TRBV19	TRBJ1-2	TGTGCCAGTAGTGTGGCAGGGTCGGACTATGGCTACACCTTC	CASSVAGSDYGYTF
TRBD2	16	NA	TRBV6-5	TRBJ2-7	TGTGCCAGCAGTTCACCTAGCGGGTCACGGGCCTACGAGCAGTACTTC	CASSSPSGSRAYEQYF
NA	16	NA	TRBV7-2	TRBJ2-3	TGTGCCAGCAGCTTAGAGGCCTCCCTCTACGCAGATACGCAGTATTTT	CASSLEASLYADTQYF
NA	14	NA	TRBV7-8	TRBJ2-7	TGTGCCAGCACCGAATCGGGGCGGAGCTACGAGCAGTACTTC	CASTESGRSYEQYF
NA	16	NA	TRBV19	TRBJ2-4	TGTGCCAGTAGTCCTGGGACACAACTAGCCAAAAACATTCAGTACTTC	CASSPGTQLAKNIQYF
NA	15	NA	TRBV7-3	TRBJ2-5	TGTGCCAGCAGTTTTACAGGGCTCCCGGGAGAGACCCAGTACTTC	CASSFTGLPGETQYF
NA	11	few	TRBV30	TRBJ2-1	TGTGCCTGGAGCAGCGACTACGAGCAGTTCTTC	CAWSSDYEQFF
TRBD1	15	NA	TRBV4-1	TRBJ2-7	TGCGCCAGCAGCCAGAGGACAGGGAATATCTACGAGCAGTACTTC	CASSQRTGNIYEQYF
NA	12	NA	TRBV9	TRBJ2-7	TGTGCCAGCAGCGCTGGCTCCTACGAGCAGTACTTC	CASSAGSYEQYF
NA	14	few	TRBV28	TRBJ1-1	TGTGCCAGCAGTTCCCACAGGGCTCACACTGAAGCTTTCTTT	CASSSHRAHTEAFF
NA	17	NA	TRBV27	TRBJ2-1	TGTGCCAGCAGTCTCGGGTTAACGTTAAGCTCCTACAATGAGCAGTTCTTC	CASSLGLTLSSYNEQFF
TRBD2	20	NA	TRBV27	TRBJ2-3	TGTGCCAGCAGTCAAAGACTAGCGGGAGGGCTCGCTGTAATCACAGATACGCAGTATTTT	CASSQRLAGGLAVITDTQYF
TRBD2	17	NA	TRBV7-9	TRBJ2-1	TGTGCCAGCAGCCCCCAGGGACTAGCGGGAGTATCAAATGAGCAGTTCTTC	CASSPQGLAGVSNEQFF
TRBD1	15	NA	TRBV18	TRBJ1-2	TGTGCCAGCTCACCCGTGGAGGACAGGGACTATGGCTACACCTTC	CASSPVEDRDYGYTF
NA	13	NA	TRBV5-1	TRBJ2-1	TGCGCCAGCTGTTTGGGGGTGAGTGATGAGCAGTTCTTC	CASCLGVSDEQFF
TRBD2	17	once	TRBV11-3	TRBJ2-2	TGTGCCAGCAGCCCCGGGGGTAGCGGGGCGAACACCGGGGAGCTGTTTTTT	CASSPGGSGANTGELFF
NA	16	NA	TRBV5-1	TRBJ2-3	TGCGCCAGCAGCTTGGCGCCCAGCGCCGGCACAGATACGCAGTATTTT	CASSLAPSAGTDTQYF
NA	18	NA	TRBV28	TRBJ1-4	TGTGCCAGCAGTTCCCTTACAGCAAGGCGTAGGTACGATGAAAAACTGTTTTTT	CASSSLTARRRYDEKLFF
TRBD2	16	NA	TRBV7-9	TRBJ2-1	TGTGCCAGCAGCTTTGCGCCGGGACTAGCGGGAGCTGAGCAGTTCTTC	CASSFAPGLAGAEQFF
TRBD1	14	few	TRBV28	TRBJ1-3	TGTGCCAGCAGTTTGTGGGACAGGAGGGGCACCATATATTTT	CASSLWDRRGTIYF
NA	14	NA	TRBV21-1	TRBJ2-7	TGTGCCAGCAGCGGCCGGGACAGGGTCTACGAGCAGTACTTC	CASSGRDRVYEQYF
NA	17	NA	TRBV7-8	TRBJ2-2	TGTGCCAGCAGCTCCTTCAGGGGGGCTCCGGGCACCGGGGAGCTGTTTTTT	CASSSFRGAPGTGELFF
NA	14	NA	TRBV5-6	TRBJ1-4	TGTGCCAGCAGCCTCGTACAGGGTGGAGAAAAACTGTTTTTT	CASSLVQGGEKLFF
NA	12	NA	TRBV28	TRBJ1-2	TGTGCCAGCAGGCAAGGGTTCTATGGCTACACCTTC	CASRQGFYGYTF
NA	15	NA	TRBV29-1	TRBJ1-2	TGCAGCGTTGAAGCTGGGCAGGGGAGATTGTATGGCTACACCTTC	CSVEAGQGRLYGYTF
TRBD2	14	NA	TRBV2	TRBJ2-3	TGTGCCAGCAGTAGACTAGCGGAGGGGGATACGCAGTATTTT	CASSRLAEGDTQYF
TRBD1	14	NA	TRBV5-4	TRBJ1-1	TGTGCCAGCAGCTTGCCCGGGACAGGGACTGAAGCTTTCTTT	CASSLPGTGTEAFF
TRBD2	15	NA	TRBV23-1	TRBJ2-7	TGCGCCAGCAGTCAAGCGCGGGAGGGCGGCCACGAGCAGTACTTC	CASSQAREGGHEQYF
NA	13	NA	TRBV6-6	TRBJ2-7	TGTGCCAGCAGTACTGGGGGCCGGAACGAGCAGTACTTC	CASSTGGRNEQYF
NA	14	NA	TRBV7-9	TRBJ1-1	TGTGCCAGCAGCTCGGTGTGGGGGAACACTGAAGCTTTCTTT	CASSSVWGNTEAFF
NA	14	NA	TRBV30	TRBJ1-5	TGTGCCTGGACTGTCCGCGCTAGCAATCAGCCCCAGCATTTT	CAWTVRASNQPQHF